The 18 T cell receptor beta chains reported below all come from one sample, sequenced in a study of neurological immune-mediated disorders. From the 5' RACE reads, TCRdb called clonotypes with MiXCR, one entry per CDR3 protein. The table lists approximately 85,000 distinct CDR3 sequences, about 4.5% of them singletons. Time point meaning: longitudinal time-point 3. Specimen: PBMCs. The origin of the receptors is a woman in her sixties or seventies with multiple sclerosis.

This clonotype was counted at least ten times. The genes are TRBV6-5 and TRBJ2-2; a possible D gene is TRBD2 (6 bases). The CDR3 contains 16 residues. V lost 6 bases and J 0 bases, leaving 14 bases between the germline ends. Germline values: CDR1 MNHEY, CDR2 SVGAGI. The CDR3 protein is CASRLSSVTNTGELFF. The CDR3 nucleotides read TGTGCCAGCAGGCTTTCTAGCGTCACGAACACCGGGGAGCTGTTTTTT.

This clonotype came up many times. The chain links TRBV20-1 to TRBJ1-2; D is ambiguous. The CDR3 runs 12 residues. The germline V gene encodes CDR1 DFQATT and CDR2 SNEGSKA (reference sequence). Trimming removed 2 bases from V and 8 bases from J, with 12 bases in between. As DNA, the CDR3 is TGCAGTGCTAGACCTCGGGCGGGCGGCTACACCTTC. Amino acids: CSARPRAGGYTF.

This clonotype has ten or more counts. This chain links TRBV7-9 with TRBJ1-1, with TRBD1 matching 7 bases. This CDR3 is built from 13 residues. V was pared by 6 bases and J by 5 bases, with 6 bases of the junction left unmatched. Germline V CDR1 and CDR2: SEHNR, FQNEAQ (reference sequence). The CDR3 protein is CASRTGIGTEAFF. In DNA form, the CDR3 reads TGTGCCAGCAGGACAGGGATTGGGACTGAAGCTTTCTTT.

This clonotype was seen at least ten times. This chain joins TRBV5-5 and TRBJ2-3; D uncertain. This CDR3 has 13 amino acids. V lost 0 bases to trimming and J lost 4 bases, with 6 bases between them. Germline values: CDR1 SGHKS, CDR2 YYEKEE (reference sequence). Written as DNA, the CDR3 is TGTGCCAGCAGCTTGGGAAGCTCAGATACGCAGTATTTT. Encoded protein: CASSLGSSDTQYF.

On this clonotype: With a much larger clone just one base away, this may be a read error. The CDR3 nucleotides are TGCAGCGGGACCGGGGGACAGTACTACAATGAGCAGTTCTTC. This encodes CSGTGGQYYNEQFF. V and J are TRBV29-1 and TRBJ2-1; possible D gene TRBD1, 7 bases. The CDR3 is 14 amino acids. Germline CDR1 is SQVTM and CDR2 is ANQGSEA. Between the trimmed V and J ends, which lost 7 bases and 3 bases, there was a span of 16 bases.

This clonotype was seen at least ten times. This sequence joins TRBV9 and TRBJ1-6, with TRBD1 identical over 9 bases. Trimming removed 5 bases from V and 4 bases from J; junction bases left unmatched: 4. Per the germline V gene, CDR1 is SGDLS and CDR2 is YYNGEE. The CDR3 sequence is 15 residues long. The CDR3 sequence: CASSPGTGYNSPLHF. For the CDR3, the DNA is TGTGCCAGCAGTCCCGGGACAGGGTATAATTCACCCCTCCACTTT.

Points on this clonotype: This may stem from a read error, because a much larger clone lies one nucleotide away. The chain has TRBV10-3 and TRBJ2-7; D might be TRBD1 (5 bases). Germline lookup yields CDR1 ENHRY and CDR2 SYGVKD. The CDR3 is made up of 15 amino acids. Trimming shortened V by 3 bases and J by 3 bases, and 15 bases separated the two germline ends. As DNA, the CDR3 is TGTGCCATCAGTGATAGGACATGGGGATTCTACGAGCAGTACTTC. Its protein is CAISDRTWGFYEQYF.

This clonotype was counted ten times or more. The rearrangement uses TRBV5-1 and TRBJ2-1, with unresolved D. Germline V lookup: CDR1 SGHRS, CDR2 YFSETQ. The V and J ends lost 3 bases and 6 bases respectively, with 7 bases between them. The CDR3 is 12 amino acids. In nucleotides, the CDR3 is TGCGCCAGCAGCTATACCGGCAATGAGCAGTTCTTC. Protein product: CASSYTGNEQFF.

This clonotype was counted ten times or more. The CDR3: CASSQGHSGGATDTQYF. The DNA of the CDR3 is TGCGCCAGCAGCCAAGGACATAGCGGGGGAGCCACAGATACGCAGTATTTT. V is TRBV4-1 and J is TRBJ2-3; 9 bases are a match to TRBD2. Germline V gives CDR1 MGHRA, CDR2 YSYEKL. The CDR3 runs 17 residues. V dropped 1 base and J dropped 2; count of bases not matched to a gene: 7.

In this sample, this clonotype is medium-sized. The chain employs TRBV7-2 and TRBJ2-3; unclear D gene. V lost 5 bases and J lost 4, with 16 bases in between. Germline lookup yields CDR1 SGHTA and CDR2 FQGNSA. The CDR3 extends over 15 amino acids. CDR3 residues: CASSHQPAPADTQYF. Written as DNA, the CDR3 is TGTGCCAGCAGCCATCAGCCCGCCCCGGCAGATACGCAGTATTTT.

This clonotype was counted at least ten times. This sequence joins TRBV12-3 or TRBV12-4 and TRBJ1-4; D unclear. V was clipped by 5 bases and J by 4 bases, with 11 bases between them. The CDR3 contains 14 residues. The CDR3 sequence is CASSPGWSNEKLFF. CDR3 bases: TGTGCCAGCAGTCCGGGTTGGAGTAATGAAAAACTGTTTTTT.

This clonotype occurred many times. The chain joins TRBV4-1 to TRBJ2-2, with 11 bases identical to TRBD2. Germline CDR1 reads MGHRA; CDR2 reads YSYEKL. The junction had 14 bases not matched to a gene; V was cut back by 5 bases and J by 6 bases. CDR3 length: 18 residues. The DNA of the CDR3 is TGCGCCAGCAGCTTCCTTAGCGGGGGGGCCTTCAGGGCCGGGGAGCTGTTTTTT. Protein sequence: CASSFLSGGAFRAGELFF.

This clonotype was observed many times. The J gene is TRBJ1-1, the V gene TRBV20-1, with a tentative D call TRBD1 (6 bases). Trimming stripped 6 bases from V and 3 bases from J, with 17 bases between. Germline CDR1 is DFQATT and CDR2 is SNEGSKA (reference sequence). This CDR3 has 14 residues. The CDR3 nucleotides are TGCAGTGCCCAGTCTTCAAGGGGGGACACTGAAGCTTTCTTT. Translating gives CSAQSSRGDTEAFF.

This clonotype was found many times. The V and J genes are TRBV11-2 and TRBJ2-4; D not resolved. The V end was cut by 7 bases, the J end by 0 bases, with 13 bases between. Looked up from germline, CDR1 is SGHAT and CDR2 is FQNNGV. The CDR3 length is 15 residues. CDR3 DNA sequence: TGTGCCAGCAAAGTTACAGAATTAGCCAAAAACATTCAGTACTTC. Translated: CASKVTELAKNIQYF.

This clonotype was found many times. The chain joins TRBV28 to TRBJ1-2; the D is unclear. This CDR3 spans 13 amino acids. The germline gives CDR1 MDHEN, CDR2 SYDVKM. Trimming shortened V by 5 bases and J by 7 bases, and 14 bases separated the two germline ends. The CDR3, as DNA: TGTGCCAGCAGTCAGGACCCGGAGCGTGGCTACACCTTC. Translation gives CASSQDPERGYTF.

This clonotype came up many times. This rearrangement joins TRBV7-2 to TRBJ2-7; TRBD1 matches at 10 bases. Trimming at V came to 5 bases and at J to 6 bases, leaving 10 bases not matched to a gene. This CDR3 region has 15 residues. The germline V gene has CDR1 SGHTA and CDR2 FQGNSA. The CDR3 protein is CASSNLRQGAVEQYF. In DNA form, the CDR3 reads TGTGCCAGCAGCAACCTCCGACAGGGGGCGGTCGAGCAGTACTTC.

This clonotype was counted many times. This chain links TRBV4-2 with TRBJ2-7; D remains unclear. Germline V gives CDR1 LGHNA, CDR2 YNFKEQ. Trimming pared 0 bases from V and 6 bases from J, leaving 12 bases between. CDR3 length: 14 residues. The CDR3 sequence is CASSQESRSGEQYF. The CDR3 DNA is TGTGCCAGCAGCCAAGAGTCTAGATCGGGCGAGCAGTACTTC.

This clonotype was counted ten times or more. The rearrangement links TRBV3-1 to TRBJ1-5; perhaps TRBD1 as D (5 bases). Germline V gene data show CDR1 as LGHDT and CDR2 as YNNKEL (reference sequence). The CDR3 loop spans 14 amino acids. V gave up 3 bases and J gave up 7 bases, with 13 bases separating them. The CDR3: CASSHSGIGQPQHF. The CDR3 DNA sequence: TGTGCCAGCAGCCATTCAGGGATAGGGCAGCCCCAGCATTTT.